This T cell receptor (beta chain) was retrieved from a study of neoadjuvant anti-PD-1 for oral cavity cancer. This sample's time point: after neoadjuvant nivolumab, at surgical resection. Trimming cost V 3 bases and J 3 bases, with 10 bases left between them. The germline gives CDR1 SGHNT, CDR2 YYREEE (reference sequence). The CDR3 totals 13 residues. Data came from immunoSEQ multiplex PCR; TCRdb stores just in-frame clones and leaves some out. The sample consists of about 42,000 clones, roughly 77% of them appearing once. The sample in question was PBMCs, obtained after nivolumab (anti-PD-1) treatment. The sequence derives from a person aged 35 to 85 with oral cavity squamous cell carcinoma. The genes are TRBV5-4 and TRBJ2-7, with D possibly being TRBD2 (5 bases). CDR3 DNA sequence: TGTGCCAGCAGCTGGACTCTGGGCTACGAGCAGTACTTC. Translating it yields CASSWTLGYEQYF.